This T cell receptor (beta chain) was observed in a study of shared clonotypes between healthy human individuals. Whole-study context: The donor group consisted of a couple of women and three men, aged 18 to 49.

With 5 bases clipped from V and 3 bases from J, the junction kept 10 bases outside the gene matches. Germline CDR1 MDHEN, CDR2 SYDVKM. The CDR3 has 16 residues. The authors loaded around 190 ng DNA, 30,000 to 35,000 T cell genomes, into sorted-subset replicate PCRs. The data were produced by immunoSEQ multiplex PCR, yet TCRdb's version contains in-frame clones alone and is incomplete. The sample shows roughly 1,000,000 clones, around 78% of them seen only once. The origin of this receptor is a man between 18 and 35 years old in good health. Some clones in this sample may be carry-over from other donors' samples. The sequenced sample was memory CD4+ T cells from PBMCs. Subset indicated: CD45RA-negative fraction. The chain joins TRBV28 to TRBJ1-3, with TRBD1 matching over 7 bases. In DNA form, the CDR3 reads TGTGCCAGCAGTCTAGAGGGGGCTCCGTATGGAAACACCATATATTTT. Its translation is CASSLEGAPYGNTIYF.